The 29 T cell receptor beta chains given below trace back to one sample, sequenced in a study of T and B cells in COVID-19 patients. TRB was amplified from approximately 250-480 ng of blood genomic DNA. BIOMED2 TRB-A/B primer pools were used in multiplex TRB PCR. TCRdb reanalysed the multiplex PCR reads using MiXCR and keeps one entry per CDR3 protein. This sample has fewer than 15,000 distinct CDR3 sequences, with nearly 30% found just once. The sample taken for sequencing was blood. The receptors derive from a human donor who had recovered from COVID-19.

This clonotype was picked up a small number of times. The V and J genes are TRBV14 and TRBJ2-2; 7 bases match TRBD1. The length of the CDR3 is 17 residues. V lost 0 bases to trimming and J lost 5 bases; unmatched junction nucleotides: 9. The germline V gene encodes CDR1 SGHDN and CDR2 FVKESK. CDR3 in amino acids: CASSQERGRRRTGELFF. CDR3 sequence (DNA): TGTGCCAGCAGCCAAGAAAGGGGGCGGAGGAGGACCGGGGAGCTGTTTTTT.

This chain uses TRBV18 with TRBJ1-1; D is uncertain. Germline V gene data show CDR1 as KGHSH and CDR2 as LQKENI. The CDR3 extends over 11 amino acids. V lost 3 bases and J lost 7, with 6 bases in between. The CDR3 DNA sequence: TGTGCCAGCTCACCCATGAATGAAGCTTTCTTT. It translates to CASSPMNEAFF.

This clonotype was seen a handful of times. The chain combines TRBV7-9 with TRBJ2-7, with D unresolved. The ends were cut back, 1 base at V and 5 bases at J, with 9 bases in the middle. The CDR3 covers 13 residues. The germline CDR1 and CDR2 sequences are SEHNR and FQNEAQ (reference sequence). The DNA for the CDR3 is TGTGCCAGCAGCTTAGTCCAGGCTGACGAGCAGTACTTC. Translation: CASSLVQADEQYF.

This clonotype has more than one count but fewer than ten. The rearrangement joins TRBV12-3 or TRBV12-4 to TRBJ2-5; D unresolved. The CDR3 contains 14 residues. The V and J ends lost 7 bases and 5 bases respectively, with 17 bases between them. The CDR3 coding sequence is TGTGCCAGCAAGGGTAGTAATAAGGTGGAGACCCAGTACTTC. Translated, it gives CASKGSNKVETQYF.

This clonotype was seen at least ten times. The V and J genes are TRBV5-6 and TRBJ2-5; TRBD2 agrees at 7 bases. This CDR3 is built from 14 residues. Per the germline V gene, CDR1 is SGHDT and CDR2 is YYEEEE. The trim removed 0 bases at V and 1 base at J, leaving 0 bases unmatched. The CDR3 DNA reads as TGTGCCAGCAGCTTGGGGGGGGGCCAAGAGACCCAGTACTTC. Protein product: CASSLGGGQETQYF.

By share, this clonotype counts as medium-sized (0.01 to 0.1%). The chain combines TRBV19 with TRBJ2-7, with D possibly matching TRBD1 (5 bases). This CDR3 region has 14 residues. CDR1 is LNHDA, CDR2 SQIVND, per germline (reference sequence). The V and J ends lost 3 bases and 0 bases respectively, with 9 bases between them. The CDR3 bases are TGTGCCAGTAGTATCGGGCAGGGCTCCTACGAGCAGTACTTC. As protein: CASSIGQGSYEQYF.

By its share, this clonotype is medium-sized. This rearrangement joins TRBV19 to TRBJ1-2; D remains ambiguous. The V end was cut by 9 bases, the J end by 5 bases, with 13 bases between. This CDR3 is built from 12 residues. Germline CDR1 reads LNHDA; CDR2 reads SQIVND (reference sequence). The CDR3 sequence is CASTGWGYGYTF. The CDR3 DNA reads TGTGCCAGCACCGGGTGGGGATATGGCTACACCTTC.

The V call is TRBV4-3, the J call TRBJ2-1; 11 bases map to TRBD2. The CDR3 consists of 16 residues. Germline V CDR1 and CDR2: LGHNA, YSLEER. The V and J ends lost 4 bases and 7 bases, in that order; junction bases with no gene match: 9. The CDR3 sequence is CASSPLSGRAGNEQFF. CDR3 bases: TGCGCCAGCAGCCCTCTTAGCGGGAGGGCCGGTAATGAGCAGTTCTTC.

This clonotype was seen more than once but under ten times. The chain employs TRBV27 and TRBJ1-1, with D tentatively TRBD1 (6 bases). The CDR3 covers 14 residues. Trimming cost V 8 bases and J 0 bases, with 13 bases left between them. Germline CDR1 reads MNHEY; CDR2 reads SMNVEV (reference sequence). In DNA form, the CDR3 reads TGTGCCAGCTCCAGAGGGGGAGTGAACACTGAAGCTTTCTTT. Amino acids: CASSRGGVNTEAFF.

The chain employs TRBV25-1 and TRBJ1-1; D uncertain. Per germline, CDR1 MGHDK and CDR2 SYGVNS. The CDR3 runs to 13 residues. Trimming took off 4 bases at V and 7 bases at J, with 13 bases between the two ends. This chain's CDR3 is CASSGSRPGEAFF. The DNA for the CDR3 is TGTGCCAGCAGTGGATCCCGCCCCGGTGAAGCTTTCTTT.

The chain links TRBV7-2 to TRBJ2-1, with 13 positions matching TRBD2. Germline V gene data show CDR1 as SGHTA and CDR2 as FQGNSA. This CDR3 is 15 amino acids long. V was pared by 6 bases and J by 8 bases, with 7 bases of the junction left unmatched. In DNA form, the CDR3 reads TGTGCCAGCAGTTCCGGACTAGCGGGAGACTATGAGCAGTTCTTC. It translates to CASSSGLAGDYEQFF.

The V call is TRBV6-2 or TRBV6-3, the J call TRBJ1-5; tentatively, D is TRBD1 (5 bases). The CDR3 runs 15 residues. Germline V gives CDR1 MNHEY, CDR2 SVGEGT. V was cut by 2 bases and J by 3 bases, with 11 bases left in between. The CDR3 sequence: CASSYVGGINQPQHF. The DNA of the CDR3 is TGTGCCAGCAGTTACGTCGGGGGGATCAATCAGCCCCAGCATTTT.

This clonotype came up a few times. J is TRBJ2-7 and V is TRBV24-1, with D perhaps TRBD2 (6 bases). There are 17 residues in the CDR3. Germline V gives CDR1 KGHDR, CDR2 SFDVKD. Between the trimmed V and J ends, which lost 0 bases and 6 bases, there was a span of 20 bases. In DNA form, the CDR3 reads TGTGCCACCAGTGATTTGCACGGACCCCCAATGGGAGGCGAGCAGTACTTC. This encodes CATSDLHGPPMGGEQYF.

The CDR3 loop reads CASSFRGTSYEQYF. CDR3 in DNA: TGTGCCAGCAGTTTCAGGGGGACTTCCTACGAGCAGTACTTC. The chain employs TRBV6-5 and TRBJ2-7; TRBD1 is a possible D gene (7 bases). This CDR3 has 14 residues. V shed 4 bases and J shed 1 base, with 11 bases lying between them. The germline gives CDR1 MNHEY, CDR2 SVGAGI.

This clonotype was counted a few times. V is TRBV10-3 and J is TRBJ2-3; TRBD2 matches 10 bases. The V segment lost 6 bases and the J segment 5 bases; nucleotides outside the gene matches: 8. The CDR3 sequence is 15 residues long. Germline V lookup: CDR1 ENHRY, CDR2 SYGVKD. The CDR3 is CAIRDTGTSEDTQYF. The CDR3 coding sequence is TGTGCCATCAGGGATACCGGGACTAGCGAAGATACGCAGTATTTT.

This clonotype was counted only a few times. The chain uses TRBV7-9 and TRBJ2-3; TRBD2 aligns across 9 bases. J lost 11 bases, V lost 5 bases, and 8 bases had no gene match. From germline, CDR1 is SEHNR and CDR2 FQNEAQ (reference sequence). The CDR3 runs to 13 residues. CDR3 DNA sequence: TGTGCCAGCAGCATGACTAGCGGACCTCAGCAGTATTTT. Protein product: CASSMTSGPQQYF.

This clonotype has just one count. The CDR3 DNA follows: TGTGCCACCAGTGACCCCCGACTAGCGGTAGAAGAGACCCAGTACTTC. Translating it yields CATSDPRLAVEETQYF. The V and J genes are TRBV24-1 and TRBJ2-5, with 9 bases identical to TRBD2. Germline trimming cut 4 bases from V and 3 bases from J; bases unmatched to any gene: 8. Germline CDR1 and CDR2: KGHDR and SFDVKD. This CDR3 is built from 16 residues.

The chain carries TRBV27 and TRBJ1-5; no clear D gene. This CDR3 contains 12 residues. Trimming took 3 bases from V and 4 from J, leaving 4 bases between them. Per the germline V gene, CDR1 is MNHEY and CDR2 is SMNVEV (reference sequence). The CDR3 region is CASSFFNQPQHF. CDR3 DNA: TGTGCCAGCAGTTTCTTTAATCAGCCCCAGCATTTT.

This clonotype was seen ten or more times. V and J are TRBV6-2 or TRBV6-3 and TRBJ2-1; 16 nucleotides match TRBD2. This CDR3 comprises 14 residues. Germline CDR1 MNHEY, CDR2 SVGEGT. The V segment lost 10 bases and the J segment 9 bases; nucleotides outside the gene matches: 6. CDR3 region: CATSGTSGRGEQFF. The CDR3, as DNA: TGTGCCACCTCCGGGACTAGCGGGAGGGGTGAGCAGTTCTTC.

V usage is TRBV19 and J usage is TRBJ1-5; D not resolved. V lost 3 bases, J lost 0 bases, and 6 bases lay in between. CDR3 length equals 14 residues. Germline values: CDR1 LNHDA, CDR2 SQIVND (reference sequence). The CDR3 nucleotides read TGTGCCAGTAGTATTGTCCATAGCAATCAGCCCCAGCATTTT. Its translation is CASSIVHSNQPQHF.

This clonotype has a count of ten or more. The rearrangement links TRBV12-3 or TRBV12-4 to TRBJ2-5, with D uncertain. Trimming stripped 3 bases from V and 5 bases from J, with 4 bases between. The CDR3 covers 11 residues. This CDR3 reads CASSLGETQYF. In nucleotides, the CDR3 is TGTGCCAGCAGTTTGGGTGAGACCCAGTACTTC.

The rearrangement links TRBV7-9 to TRBJ2-6; the match to TRBD1 covers 7 bases. The CDR3 is 17 amino acids. Germline trimming cut 5 bases from V and 0 bases from J; bases unmatched to any gene: 7. Germline V gene data show CDR1 as SEHNR and CDR2 as FQNEAQ (reference sequence). CDR3 in DNA: TGTGCCAGCAGCCCCCGAGGGGGCGGCTCTGGGGCCAACGTCCTGACTTTC. This gives the protein CASSPRGGGSGANVLTF.

This clonotype is medium-sized (0.01 to 0.1%) in the sample. The chain carries TRBV29-1 and TRBJ2-2, with 11 bases aligning to TRBD2. The CDR3 consists of 14 residues. The germline CDR1 and CDR2 sequences are SQVTM and ANQGSEA. J was trimmed by 1 base and V by 6 bases; bases with no gene match: 1. The CDR3 region is CSVGTSGNTGELFF. CDR3 nucleotides: TGCAGCGTCGGGACTAGCGGGAACACCGGGGAGCTGTTTTTT.

This clonotype was seen ten or more times. CDR3 nucleotide sequence: TGTGCCACCAGCAGAGATGTCGCGGGTGAAGCTTTCTTT. Translating gives CATSRDVAGEAFF. The chain uses TRBV15 and TRBJ1-1; no reliable D call. The CDR3 has 13 residues. The V end was cut by 0 bases, the J end by 7 bases, with 9 bases between. Per the germline V gene, CDR1 is LNHNV and CDR2 is YYDKDF (reference sequence).

By share of the sample, this clonotype is medium-sized. The J gene is TRBJ2-7, the V gene TRBV27; 8 nucleotides agree with TRBD1. Germline V gives CDR1 MNHEY, CDR2 SMNVEV (reference sequence). The CDR3 covers 17 residues. The V and J ends lost 4 bases and 2 bases, in that order; junction bases with no gene match: 13. CDR3 nucleotide sequence: TGTGCCAGCAGTTCCAGGGTTAGGGACAGGTGGGCCTACGAGCAGTACTTC. Translating gives CASSSRVRDRWAYEQYF.

The chain has TRBV20-1 and TRBJ2-1, with D unclear. In germline, CDR1 is DFQATT, CDR2 SNEGSKA (reference sequence). V dropped 0 bases and J dropped 3 bases, with 9 bases sitting between them. CDR3 length: 14 amino acids. The CDR3 loop is CSARDLSRYNEQFF. The CDR3 coding sequence is TGCAGTGCTAGAGATTTAAGTCGCTACAATGAGCAGTTCTTC.

A few counts support this clonotype. The CDR3 here is CASSLKGGRWYEQYF. CDR3 sequence (DNA): TGTGCCAGCAGTTTAAAGGGCGGGAGGTGGTACGAGCAGTACTTC. The chain carries TRBV27 and TRBJ2-7; 8 bases align to TRBD2. In germline, CDR1 is MNHEY, CDR2 SMNVEV (reference sequence). The CDR3 runs 15 residues. The ends lost 2 bases at V and 4 bases at J; junction bases unmatched: 7.

This clonotype was counted at least ten times. The J gene is TRBJ2-5, the V gene TRBV5-5; D ambiguous. V gave up 0 bases and J gave up 2 bases, with 8 bases separating them. The CDR3 length is 14 residues. Germline CDR1 and CDR2: SGHKS and YYEKEE (reference sequence). In nucleotides, the CDR3 is TGTGCCAGCAGCTTGGGGTACGGTCAAGAGACCCAGTACTTC. This codes for CASSLGYGQETQYF.

In the case of this clonotype: This clone may be a read error of a much larger clone one base away. The chain recombines TRBV12-3 or TRBV12-4 with TRBJ2-6; D ambiguous. The CDR3 spans 15 residues. The V gene lost 4 bases and the J gene lost 2 bases, with 9 bases spanning the gap. CDR3 sequence reads: CASSYVGAGANVLTF. The CDR3 DNA reads TGTGCCAGCAGTTACGTCGGTGCTGGGGCCAACGTCCTGACTTTC.